Listed below are T cell receptor beta chains from one sample, sequenced in a study of cytomegalovirus exposure and HLA in healthy donors. Profiling relied on immunoSEQ multiplex PCR, and the TCRdb table lists in-frame clones only, not all of them. The sample yields under 130,000 clones, 70% seen once. Sequenced sample: PBMCs. The receptors originated from a man aged 40-49 years in good health and CMV-seropositive. Both conserved end residues are part of each CDR3. The D gene is left open where the match is weak. Some rows have no size entry. The others give once, few or many, or a class for an expanded clone.

D gene	V gene	J gene	clone size	CDR3 DNA	CDR3 protein
NA	TRBV13	TRBJ1-5	once	TGTGCCAGCAGCTTAGCAGGGGATCAGCCCCAGCATTTT	CASSLAGDQPQHF
NA	TRBV5-1	TRBJ1-1	once	TGCGCCAGCAGCTTGGCCCGGAACACTGAAGCTTTCTTT	CASSLARNTEAFF
NA	TRBV27	TRBJ1-2	NA	TGTGCCAGCAGTTTAAGGGGGTTCTATGGCTACACCTTC	CASSLRGFYGYTF
NA	TRBV7-9	TRBJ2-1	few	TGTGCCAGCAGCTCCGAGAGGGCCTACAATGAGCAGTTCTTC	CASSSERAYNEQFF
TRBD1	TRBV5-6	TRBJ1-2	NA	TGTGCCAGCAGCTTGGGCGACAGGGGGTACTATGGCTACACCTTC	CASSLGDRGYYGYTF
NA	TRBV27	TRBJ2-1	NA	TGTGCCAGCCATCAGGGTCCCTACAATGAGCAGTTCTTC	CASHQGPYNEQFF
NA	TRBV7-9	TRBJ2-3	NA	TGTGCCAGCAGCTACACGACTCCGGGACACCGCACAGATACGCAGTATTTT	CASSYTTPGHRTDTQYF
TRBD2	TRBV6-4	TRBJ2-1	once	TGTGCCAGCAGTATATCCGGGACTAGTTTGATTGATGAGCAGTTCTTC	CASSISGTSLIDEQFF
NA	TRBV28	TRBJ1-2	NA	TGTGCCAGCAGACCCTGGGACATCTATGGCTACACCTTC	CASRPWDIYGYTF
TRBD1	TRBV9	TRBJ1-3	few	TGTGCCAGCAGGGGACAGAGCTCTGGAAACACCATATATTTT	CASRGQSSGNTIYF
TRBD1	TRBV5-6	TRBJ1-2	NA	TGTGCCAGCAGCAGGACCGGGACAGAGGAGTATGGCTACACCTTC	CASSRTGTEEYGYTF
NA	TRBV27	TRBJ1-1	NA	TGTGCCAGCAGTTTCTTCCCCAACACTGAAGCTTTCTTT	CASSFFPNTEAFF
NA	TRBV5-8	TRBJ2-5	NA	TGTGCCAGCAGCTTGTTGGTGGGGCAGGTCCCAGAGACCCAGTACTTC	CASSLLVGQVPETQYF
TRBD1	TRBV27	TRBJ2-1	NA	TGTGCCAGCAGTCGGGACAGCAGGTCTAGCTCCTACAATGAGCAGTTCTTC	CASSRDSRSSSYNEQFF
NA	TRBV30	TRBJ2-7	NA	TGTGCCTGGAGTGCACGCGCAACCTACGAGCAGTACTTC	CAWSARATYEQYF